What follows are 24 T cell receptor beta chains derived from one specimen sequenced in a study of CD4 T cells in relation to SARS-CoV-2 and coronaviruses. Assay used: immunoSEQ multiplex PCR; TCRdb lists only in-frame clones, some missing. This table has around 62,000 clones, about 95% appearing once. CD4+ T cells from unexposed donors were obtained before the COVID-19 pandemic (2011-2018). Specimen: naive CD4+ T cells from PBMCs. The subset: naive CD4+ T cells isolated by negative enrichment. These receptors were collected from a human donor in good health.

This clone was picked up one time. The J gene is TRBJ2-5, the V gene TRBV11-2; no definite D call. Per germline, CDR1 SGHAT and CDR2 FQNNGV. Trimming removed 3 bases from V and 5 bases from J, with 7 bases in between. The CDR3 is 12 amino acids. This CDR3 reads CASSFLRETQYF. CDR3 nucleotide sequence: TGTGCCAGCAGCTTTTTACGTGAGACCCAGTACTTC.

This clone is a singleton in its sample. This sequence joins TRBV9 and TRBJ2-5, with 8 bases fitting TRBD2. Germline-derived CDR1 and CDR2 are SGDLS and YYNGEE. The CDR3 runs 17 residues. J lost 4 bases, V lost 4 bases, and 15 bases had no gene match. CDR3 sequence (DNA): TGTGCCAGCAGCACGCCCCTTAACGCGGGGGGAGGAGAGACCCAGTACTTC. Translation gives CASSTPLNAGGGETQYF.

The genes are TRBV2 and TRBJ2-7; TRBD1 is a possible D gene (5 bases). This CDR3 contains 14 residues. V shed 4 bases and J shed 2 bases, with 12 bases lying between them. From germline, CDR1 is SNHLY and CDR2 FYNNEI. This chain's CDR3 is CASSVDSATYEQYF. The CDR3 DNA sequence: TGTGCCAGCAGTGTTGACAGTGCGACCTACGAGCAGTACTTC.

The V and J genes are TRBV11-3 and TRBJ2-5; no definite D call. This CDR3 spans 12 amino acids. V lost 6 bases, J lost 2 bases, and 7 bases lay in between. Looked up from germline, CDR1 is SGHNT and CDR2 is YENEEA. The CDR3 loop reads CASSKRQETQYF. DNA of the CDR3: TGTGCCAGCAGTAAGAGACAAGAGACCCAGTACTTC.

The rearrangement joins TRBV28 to TRBJ1-5; D is uncertain. The CDR3 loop spans 15 amino acids. CDR1 is MDHEN, CDR2 SYDVKM, per germline. V lost 3 bases, J lost 9 bases, and 18 bases lay in between. DNA of the CDR3: TGTGCCAGCAGTTTCCCGGCAGCGGGTGGTGGGCCCCAGCATTTT. Amino acids: CASSFPAAGGGPQHF.

V and J are TRBV7-9 and TRBJ2-1; the D is unclear. Looked up from germline, CDR1 is SEHNR and CDR2 is FQNEAQ (reference sequence). V shed 4 bases and J shed 6 bases, with 7 bases lying between them. This CDR3 contains 12 residues. The DNA of the CDR3 is TGTGCCAGCAGCTCCGTAACCAATGAGCAGTTCTTC. It is translated as CASSSVTNEQFF.

The V call is TRBV28, the J call TRBJ2-5; D gene ambiguous. CDR1 MDHEN and CDR2 SYDVKM come from the germline V gene. The CDR3 spans 16 residues. V dropped 4 bases and J dropped 0 bases, with 15 bases sitting between them. The CDR3 region has the DNA TGTGCCAGCAGTTCCTCTAGGGCAGCCTACCAAGAGACCCAGTACTTC. Amino acid sequence: CASSSSRAAYQETQYF. The entire variable domain, with the rest obtained from reference TRBV28 and TRBJ2-5, is as follows: DVKVTQSSRYLVKRTGEKVFLECVQDMDHENMFWYRQDPGLGLRLIYFSYDVKMKEKGDIPEGYSVSREKKERFSLILESASTNQTSMYLCASSSSRAAYQETQYFGPGTRLLVL.

The rearrangement links TRBV6-5 to TRBJ2-7; D gene unclear. Germline CDR1 MNHEY, CDR2 SVGAGI. This CDR3 has 11 amino acids. V was shortened by 6 bases and J by 2 bases, with 5 bases between the two germline ends. The CDR3 DNA is TGTGCCAGCAGCCGAACCTACGAGCAGTACTTC. Encoded protein: CASSRTYEQYF.

This clone showed up just once. The chain combines TRBV6-6 with TRBJ2-7; D not certain. The CDR3 contains 14 residues. Germline CDR1 and CDR2: MNHNY and SVGAGI (reference sequence). V dropped 8 bases and J dropped 0 bases, with 14 bases sitting between them. CDR3 coding DNA: TGTGCCAGCTTATTAGGACGGAACTCCTACGAGCAGTACTTC. This sequence encodes CASLLGRNSYEQYF.

This chain joins TRBV15 and TRBJ2-7; no definite D call. The CDR3 is 16 residues long. Germline V gene lookup returns CDR1 LNHNV and CDR2 YYDKDF (reference sequence). Between the trimmed V and J ends, which lost 5 bases and 0 bases, there was a span of 17 bases. The DNA for the CDR3 is TGTGCCACCAGCCCGGGCCTGCCGTTGAGCTCCTACGAGCAGTACTTC. Protein product: CATSPGLPLSSYEQYF.

The chain is built from TRBV19 and TRBJ2-5, with 11 bases fitting TRBD1. The trim removed 4 bases at V and 1 base at J, leaving 5 bases unmatched. This CDR3 has 16 residues. The germline gives CDR1 LNHDA, CDR2 SQIVND (reference sequence). DNA for the CDR3: TGTGCCAGTAGTACCACCGGGACAGGGGGCCAAGAGACCCAGTACTTC. Translating it yields CASSTTGTGGQETQYF.

The V gene is TRBV12-3 or TRBV12-4, the J gene TRBJ1-1; tentative D call: TRBD1 (5 bases). The CDR3 spans 11 residues. V was pared by 7 bases and J by 8 bases, with 11 bases between. The DNA of the CDR3 is TGTGCCAGCAAGACCCGGGACGAAGCTTTCTTT. Translated, it gives CASKTRDEAFF.

This clone occurred a few times. This chain joins TRBV18 and TRBJ1-2; D perhaps matches TRBD1 (5 bases). The germline CDR1 and CDR2 sequences are KGHSH and LQKENI. V shed 3 bases and J shed 3 bases, with 14 bases lying between them. The CDR3 has 15 amino acids. CDR3 region: CASSPGPQRDYGYTF. The DNA of the CDR3 is TGTGCCAGCTCACCGGGACCCCAAAGAGACTATGGCTACACCTTC.

This chain connects TRBV15 to TRBJ2-7, with D tentatively TRBD1 or TRBD2 (6 bases each). Germline values: CDR1 LNHNV, CDR2 YYDKDF (reference sequence). Between the trimmed V and J ends, which lost 8 bases and 1 base, there was a span of 15 bases. This CDR3 comprises 14 residues. The CDR3, as DNA: TGTGCCACCCGTGGGGGCGGGGCATCCTACGAGCAGTACTTC. It translates to CATRGGGASYEQYF.

The V call is TRBV19, the J call TRBJ1-2; tentative D call: TRBD1 (6 bases). CDR3 length: 17 residues. V lost 0 bases and J 5 bases, leaving 19 bases between the germline ends. Germline lookup yields CDR1 LNHDA and CDR2 SQIVND (reference sequence). The CDR3 reads CASSIDDRQAPGYGYTF. In DNA, the CDR3 is TGTGCCAGTAGTATAGACGACCGACAGGCGCCGGGATATGGCTACACCTTC.

The chain combines TRBV12-3 or TRBV12-4 with TRBJ1-1; D is unclear. There are 12 residues in the CDR3. V lost 5 bases and J lost 1, with 5 bases in between. Here the CDR3 reads CASSPWNTEAFF. The CDR3 bases are TGTGCCAGCAGTCCCTGGAACACTGAAGCTTTCTTT.

The rearrangement uses TRBV3-1 (or the pseudogene TRBV3-2) and TRBJ2-1; 10 bases fit TRBD1. Germline CDR1 is LGHDT and CDR2 is YNNKEL (reference sequence). CDR3 length: 15 residues. The trim removed 4 bases at V and 1 base at J, leaving 1 base unmatched. CDR3 sequence: CASSPGQGSYNEQFF. The CDR3, as DNA: TGTGCCAGCAGCCCGGGACAGGGGTCCTACAATGAGCAGTTCTTC.

The chain employs TRBV5-1 and TRBJ2-3; 14 nucleotides line up with TRBD2. Germline CDR1 and CDR2: SGHRS and YFSETQ. The CDR3 sequence is 17 residues long. With V trimmed by 7 bases and J by 6 bases, 13 bases remained unmatched. CDR3 amino acids: CASGTSGGSRMSDTQYF. The CDR3 nucleotides read TGCGCCAGCGGGACTAGCGGGGGCTCTCGAATGTCGGATACGCAGTATTTT. Combining the CDR3 with reference TRBV5-1 and TRBJ2-3 gives the whole variable domain KAGVTQTPRYLIKTRGQQVTLSCSPISGHRSVSWYQQTPGQGLQFLFEYFSETQRNKGNFPGRFSGRQFSNSRSEMNVSTLELGDSALYLCASGTSGGSRMSDTQYFGPGTRLTVL.

This clone has only a few counts. The rearrangement links TRBV27 to TRBJ1-5, with 10 bases matching TRBD1. Germline trimming cut 6 bases from V and 5 bases from J; bases unmatched to any gene: 7. Germline V CDR1 and CDR2: MNHEY, SMNVEV (reference sequence). This CDR3 region has 15 residues. Here the CDR3 reads CASRLTGGNYQPQHF. The CDR3 DNA sequence: TGTGCCAGCAGATTGACAGGGGGCAATTATCAGCCCCAGCATTTT.

The rearrangement uses TRBV28 and TRBJ1-6; D possibly corresponds to TRBD1 (5 bases). V was shortened by 7 bases and J by 6 bases, with 16 bases between the two germline ends. Per the germline V gene, CDR1 is MDHEN and CDR2 is SYDVKM. The CDR3 is 15 residues long. CDR3 residues: CASNISGGGNSPLHF. The CDR3, as DNA: TGTGCCAGCAATATATCGGGGGGAGGTAATTCACCCCTCCACTTT.

The genes are TRBV28 and TRBJ2-3; D gene unclear. CDR3 length equals 13 residues. Trimming removed 6 bases from V and 8 bases from J, with 15 bases in between. CDR1 MDHEN and CDR2 SYDVKM come from the germline V gene. The CDR3 DNA reads as TGTGCCAGCAGCCCCGGGCCCCGAGGTACGCAGTATTTT. Translation: CASSPGPRGTQYF.

The V gene is TRBV3-1 (or the pseudogene TRBV3-2), the J gene TRBJ2-7, with 14 bases identical to TRBD2. This CDR3 spans 17 amino acids. V was clipped by 1 base and J by 1 base; unmatched bases: 3. The germline CDR1 and CDR2 sequences are LGHDT and YNNKEL (reference sequence). CDR3 bases: TGTGCCAGCAGCCAAGCGGGACTAGCGGGGGAATCCTACGAGCAGTACTTC. As protein: CASSQAGLAGESYEQYF.

This chain uses TRBV5-1 with TRBJ2-1; possible D gene TRBD2, 5 bases. Germline CDR1 is SGHRS and CDR2 is YFSETQ. The CDR3 has 15 amino acids. V was clipped by 6 bases and J by 7 bases, with 20 bases between them. The CDR3 nucleotides are TGCGCCAGCAAAGGAGGAGGAGTATCGATGAATGAGCAGTTCTTC. Protein product: CASKGGGVSMNEQFF.

The chain recombines TRBV5-1 with TRBJ2-2, with 8 bases aligning to TRBD2. Trimming at V came to 0 bases and at J to 0 bases, leaving 1 base not matched to a gene. Germline V gives CDR1 SGHRS, CDR2 YFSETQ. The CDR3 sequence is 16 residues long. The CDR3 is CASSLASGPNTGELFF. In nucleotides, the CDR3 is TGCGCCAGCAGCTTGGCTAGCGGGCCGAACACCGGGGAGCTGTTTTTT.